This T cell receptor beta chain is from a study of cytomegalovirus exposure and HLA in healthy donors. Study-wide points: A later analysis found most CMV-associated TCR beta chains apparently HLA-restricted.

Concerning this clone itself: Antigen unknown.

In the PCR, 60 Vbeta and 13 Jbeta primers were used. The protocol was immunoSEQ multiplex PCR, while the TCRdb copy is restricted to in-frame clones and leaves out a portion. The table shows around 130,000 clones, with approximately 76% occurring only once. The CDR3 has 15 amino acids. With V trimmed by 1 base and J by 9 bases, 8 bases remained unmatched. Looked up from germline, CDR1 is SGHAT and CDR2 is FQNNGV. Input material: PBMCs. The clonotype was recovered from a man aged 35 to 55 in good health and CMV-seronegative. This rearrangement joins TRBV11-2 to TRBJ2-2; TRBD2 agrees at 7 bases. The CDR3 protein is CASSLGSSGQRELFF. The DNA for the CDR3 is TGTGCCAGCAGCTTAGGTTCTAGCGGCCAGCGGGAGCTGTTTTTT.